These T cell receptor beta chains were read from a single sample in a study of cytomegalovirus exposure and HLA in healthy donors. The repertoire was sequenced with immunoSEQ multiplex PCR; TCRdb's copy has only in-frame clones and lacks some. This sample has 150,000 or so clones, with nearly 90% found just once. The sequenced sample consisted of PBMCs. The receptors were sampled from a woman younger than 30 in good health and CMV-seronegative. The CDR3 runs from the conserved cysteine through the conserved F or W. The order of the fields is J gene, clone size, V gene, D gene, CDR3 DNA, CDR3 protein. D genes are given only for firm matches. Rows give clone size only sometimes, using once, few, many, or a class for an expanded clone.

>TRBJ1-1|.|TRBV6-1|TRBD1
TGTGCCAGCAGTGAAGCTTGGACAGGGTGGTTGATGGCTTTCTTT
CASSEAWTGWLMAFF
>TRBJ2-5|.|TRBV11-3|TRBD1
TGTGCCAGCAGCTTAGATAAGGGGACAGCAACACCAGAGACCCAGTACTTC
CASSLDKGTATPETQYF
>TRBJ1-5|.|TRBV29-1|.
TGCAGCGCGGAGGGACCCCAGAGTTATAGCAATCAGCCCCAGCATTTT
CSAEGPQSYSNQPQHF
>TRBJ2-2|.|TRBV9|TRBD1
TGTGCCAGCAGCGTCCTCGGGACAGGCACCGGGGAGCTGTTTTTT
CASSVLGTGTGELFF
>TRBJ2-2|once|TRBV7-3|TRBD2
TGTGCCAGCAGCCCTTCATTAGCGGGTTACACCGGGGAGCTGTTTTTT
CASSPSLAGYTGELFF
>TRBJ1-2|.|TRBV6-5|.
TGTGCCAGCAGTTACCGTAACAGGCCCAAATTCTATGGCTACACCTTC
CASSYRNRPKFYGYTF
>TRBJ1-2|.|TRBV7-9|.
TGTGCCAGCAGCTCGGGAGTGCACAGGACACAACATGGCTACACCTTC
CASSSGVHRTQHGYTF
>TRBJ1-2|.|TRBV5-1|TRBD1
TGCGCCAGCAGCGTGCCGGGACAGGGGGGTGGCTACACCTTC
CASSVPGQGGGYTF
>TRBJ2-5|.|TRBV19|TRBD1
TGTGCCAGTAGAGAGACAGGGATTGGGGAGACCCAGTACTTC
CASRETGIGETQYF
>TRBJ1-6|few|TRBV6-1|TRBD1
TGTGCCAGCAGTGACCACAGGGGGAGTAATTCACCCCTCCACTTT
CASSDHRGSNSPLHF
>TRBJ2-1|.|TRBV5-1|TRBD2
TGCGCCAGCAGCTTGATTAGGGTGTCAATAGCGGGCAATGAGCAGTTCTTC
CASSLIRVSIAGNEQFF
>TRBJ2-1|.|TRBV4-1|.
TGCGCCAGCAGCCAAGCGCAGAGGGTGAGCTCCTACAATGAGCAGTTCTTC
CASSQAQRVSSYNEQFF
>TRBJ1-1|.|TRBV16|.
TGTGCCAGCAGCCAATCGGGCACGAACACTGAAGCTTTCTTT
CASSQSGTNTEAFF
>TRBJ2-1|.|TRBV7-7|.
TGTGCTAGCAGCTTAGCCCTTAGCAGGGCCGACCATGAGCAGTTCTTC
CASSLALSRADHEQFF
>TRBJ2-2|.|TRBV11-3|TRBD2
TGTGCCAGCAGCACCCGGACTAGCGGTGAAATAGCCGGGGAGCTGTTTTTT
CASSTRTSGEIAGELFF
>TRBJ2-7|.|TRBV7-9|TRBD1
TGTGCCAGCAGCTTAGGTTTGCGGTTGGGACAGGGGGCCTACGAGCAGTACTTC
CASSLGLRLGQGAYEQYF
>TRBJ2-1|.|TRBV6-1|.
TGTGCCAGCAGTGTGCAGGGTCTCTACAATGAGCAGTTCTTC
CASSVQGLYNEQFF
>TRBJ1-2|.|TRBV6-5|TRBD1
TGTGCCAGCAGTTACGGTGGACAGGGTATCTATGGCTACACCTTC
CASSYGGQGIYGYTF
>TRBJ1-1|.|TRBV27|.
TGTGCCAGCAGTTCCCCCCCGAGGGCACAAACTGAAGCTTTCTTT
CASSSPPRAQTEAFF
>TRBJ2-3|.|TRBV10-3|TRBD2
TGTGCCATCAGTGAGTACGTAGCGGGGGGGAGAGAGACAGATACGCAGTATTTT
CAISEYVAGGRETDTQYF
>TRBJ1-3|.|TRBV5-1|.
TGCGCCAGCAGATCGGACAGTACCTCTGGAAACACCATATATTTT
CASRSDSTSGNTIYF
>TRBJ1-2|.|TRBV18|TRBD1
TGTGCCAGCTCACCGCGAACAGGGGCACGGTATGGCTACACCTTC
CASSPRTGARYGYTF
>TRBJ2-1|.|TRBV18|TRBD2
TGTGCCAGCTCACCATTATCTAGCGGGCCTAACAATGAGCAGTTCTTC
CASSPLSSGPNNEQFF
>TRBJ1-2|.|TRBV7-9|.
TGTGCCAGCAGCTTAGTTCGGGAGGACTATGGCTACACCTTC
CASSLVREDYGYTF
>TRBJ1-6|.|TRBV19|TRBD1
TGTGCCAGTAGTTTGACAGGGTCTGGATCACCCCTCCACTTT
CASSLTGSGSPLHF
>TRBJ1-5|.|TRBV6-1|TRBD1
TGTGCCAGCAGTGAATCACCGGGACAGGGAAATCAGCCCCAGCATTTT
CASSESPGQGNQPQHF
>TRBJ2-6|.|TRBV6-5|.
TGTGCCAGCAGATACAATCCTTATCGGGGAGCCAACGTCCTGACTTTC
CASRYNPYRGANVLTF
>TRBJ1-5|.|TRBV10-3|.
TGTGCCATCAGTGCGATAGGGGAGGGTCAGCCCCAGCATTTT
CAISAIGEGQPQHF
>TRBJ2-7|.|TRBV5-1|.
TGCGCCAGCAGCTTGCCAGGGGACCACGAGCAGTACTTC
CASSLPGDHEQYF
>TRBJ2-1|.|TRBV4-2|TRBD2
TGTGCCAGCAGCGTCGGGACTAGCGGGGGGGACAATGAGCAGTTCTTC
CASSVGTSGGDNEQFF
>TRBJ1-2|.|TRBV4-2|.
TGTGCCAGCAGCCAAGCCAAGGGGGGGAACTATGGCTACACCTTC
CASSQAKGGNYGYTF
>TRBJ1-6|.|TRBV2|TRBD1
TGTGCCAGCAGTCGGGACAGCTATAATTCACCCCTCCACTTT
CASSRDSYNSPLHF
>TRBJ2-7|.|TRBV5-1|TRBD1
TGCGCCAGCAGCTTGAGCGGACAGGTATTATACGAGCAGTACTTC
CASSLSGQVLYEQYF
>TRBJ1-1|.|TRBV6-5|TRBD1
TGTGCCAGCAGCCTTAGACAGGGAGGAGCTTTCTTT
CASSLRQGGAFF
>TRBJ2-1|.|TRBV7-3|.
TGTGCCAGCAGCTTTAGTTTTAGTGAGCAGTTCTTC
CASSFSFSEQFF
>TRBJ2-1|.|TRBV5-6|.
TGTGCCAGCAGCTCCTTGGGGGCCGGCTTCCGGGAGCAGTTCTTC
CASSSLGAGFREQFF
>TRBJ1-1|.|TRBV5-5|TRBD1
TGTGCCAGCAGCTTGCGGACAGGGGAAGCTTTCTTT
CASSLRTGEAFF
>TRBJ2-1|.|TRBV18|TRBD2
TGTGCCAGCTCACCACCACTAGCGGGGGGGTATGAGCAGTTCTTC
CASSPPLAGGYEQFF
>TRBJ1-6|.|TRBV4-1|.
TGCGCCAGCAGCCAAGAACTCCGTAATTCACCCCTCCACTTT
CASSQELRNSPLHF
>TRBJ1-6|.|TRBV6-5|.
TGTGCCAGCAGTGGGGACATCCTTTCTTCACCCCTCCACTTT
CASSGDILSSPLHF
>TRBJ2-7|.|TRBV9|.
TGTGCCAGCAGCGTAGGGCAGTCAACCTACGAGCAGTACTTC
CASSVGQSTYEQYF